The next 20 T cell receptor beta chains were all read from a single sample in a study of T cell responses to AZD1222 COVID-19 vaccine. Sequencing was performed with immunoSEQ multiplex PCR; in TCRdb, only in-frame clones are kept and a portion is missing. There are 200,000 to 250,000 clones in the sample; approximately 94% occur only once, and around 1.7% lies in the top ten. Source: peripheral blood, taken 28 days after the second dose of the MenACWY control vaccine. The receptors derive from an adult who received the MenACWY meningococcal vaccine as a control.

V and J are TRBV7-2 and TRBJ2-3, with no clear D. The CDR3 has 14 residues. V lost 1 base, J lost 2 bases, and 7 bases lay in between. Germline values: CDR1 SGHTA, CDR2 FQGNSA. The CDR3: CASSLDSLTDTQYF. For the CDR3, the DNA is TGTGCCAGCAGCTTAGACAGCCTCACAGATACGCAGTATTTT. Based on the CDR3 plus reference TRBV7-2 and TRBJ2-3, the full variable domain is GAGVSQSPSNKVTEKGKDVELRCDPISGHTALYWYRQSLGQGLEFLIYFQGNSAPDKSGLPSDRFSAERTGGSVSTLTIQRTQQEDSAVYLCASSLDSLTDTQYFGPGTRLTVL.

The chain combines TRBV18 with TRBJ2-7; D possibly corresponds to TRBD2 (5 bases). Deletions cut 4 bases from V and 2 bases from J, with 12 bases between. The CDR3 sequence is 14 residues long. Germline V CDR1 and CDR2: KGHSH, LQKENI. For the CDR3, the DNA is TGTGCCAGCTCACGCGAGAGGGATGCCTACGAGCAGTACTTC. Residues: CASSRERDAYEQYF.

The rearrangement joins TRBV5-1 to TRBJ1-4; D is uncertain. The germline CDR1 and CDR2 sequences are SGHRS and YFSETQ. CDR3 size: 14 residues. The V and J ends lost 0 bases and 4 bases respectively, with 7 bases between them. CDR3 nucleotide sequence: TGCGCCAGCAGCTTGGAATCAGTTAATGAAAAACTGTTTTTT. As protein: CASSLESVNEKLFF.

The genes are TRBV24-1 and TRBJ2-1, with a tentative D call TRBD2 (5 bases). Trimming pared 7 bases from V and 3 bases from J, leaving 9 bases between. The CDR3 runs 13 residues. Looked up from germline, CDR1 is KGHDR and CDR2 is SFDVKD. CDR3 coding DNA: TGTGCCACCAGCGGACTTTTCTACAATGAGCAGTTCTTC. Translated: CATSGLFYNEQFF.

The chain is built from TRBV9 and TRBJ1-1; D perhaps matches TRBD1 (6 bases). The CDR3 is made up of 14 amino acids. The germline CDR1 and CDR2 sequences are SGDLS and YYNGEE. Trimming pared 2 bases from V and 2 bases from J, leaving 10 bases between. CDR3 amino acids: CASSVGGPNTEAFF. DNA for the CDR3: TGTGCCAGCAGCGTCGGGGGGCCTAACACTGAAGCTTTCTTT.

This chain links TRBV6-6 with TRBJ2-2; a weak D match, TRBD1 (6 bases). The germline CDR1 and CDR2 sequences are MNHNY and SVGAGI (reference sequence). Between the trimmed V and J ends, which lost 1 base and 6 bases, there was a span of 15 bases. This CDR3 has 16 amino acids. CDR3 nucleotide sequence: TGTGCCAGCAGTTACTTGAGGCCAGGGGATTCCGGGGAGCTGTTTTTT. Translating gives CASSYLRPGDSGELFF.

This chain links TRBV19 with TRBJ2-1; 10 bases align to TRBD1. With 5 bases clipped from V and 7 bases from J, the junction kept 5 bases outside the gene matches. CDR1 and CDR2 (germline): LNHDA, SQIVND (reference sequence). The CDR3 sequence is 14 residues long. The CDR3 DNA is TGTGCCAGTAGTCGAGAGGGACAGGGGAATGAGCAGTTCTTC. It encodes CASSREGQGNEQFF.

J is TRBJ2-7 and V is TRBV7-6; D ambiguous. Germline V gives CDR1 SGHVS, CDR2 FNYEAQ. Trimming stripped 0 bases from V and 1 base from J, with 7 bases between. This CDR3 is built from 14 residues. The CDR3 coding sequence is TGTGCCAGCAGCTTAGCAGGCCCTTCCTACGAGCAGTACTTC. It specifies CASSLAGPSYEQYF.

This clone was counted a single time. The chain carries TRBV13 and TRBJ1-1; no definite D call. The CDR3 spans 14 residues. CDR1 is PRHDT and CDR2 is FYEKMQ in the germline V gene (reference sequence). Trimming pared 5 bases from V and 0 bases from J, leaving 10 bases between. CDR3 nucleotide sequence: TGTGCCAGCAGCCCTGATGCGATGAACACTGAAGCTTTCTTT. Amino acid sequence: CASSPDAMNTEAFF.

The gene calls are TRBV9 and TRBJ2-1, with a possible D match to TRBD2 (5 bases). Germline V gene lookup returns CDR1 SGDLS and CDR2 YYNGEE. The V and J ends lost 1 base and 4 bases respectively, with 15 bases between them. This CDR3 spans 16 amino acids. The CDR3 is CASSVSSGSSYNEQFF. DNA of the CDR3: TGTGCCAGCAGCGTATCTTCGGGAAGCTCATACAATGAGCAGTTCTTC.

This CDR3 is CASSLGGLAEETQYF. The CDR3 DNA reads as TGCGCCAGCAGCTTGGGAGGACTAGCGGAAGAGACCCAGTACTTC. The chain employs TRBV5-1 and TRBJ2-5; TRBD2 agrees at 10 bases. There are 15 residues in the CDR3. J lost 3 bases, V lost 0 bases, and 2 bases had no gene match. Looked up from germline, CDR1 is SGHRS and CDR2 is YFSETQ.

The chain recombines TRBV5-4 with TRBJ2-2, with D perhaps matching TRBD1 or TRBD2 (5 bases each). Trimming took off 4 bases at V and 3 bases at J, with 16 bases between the two ends. The CDR3 runs 16 residues. Germline CDR1 reads SGHNT; CDR2 reads YYREEE (reference sequence). The CDR3 reads CASSQVRGGYTGELFF. Here the CDR3 DNA reads TGTGCCAGCAGCCAAGTGAGGGGCGGGTACACCGGGGAGCTGTTTTTT.

This chain links TRBV4-2 with TRBJ2-7; the match to TRBD1 covers 8 bases. The germline gives CDR1 LGHNA, CDR2 YNFKEQ. The J segment lost 3 bases and the V segment lost 4 bases, leaving 2 bases of the junction unmatched. This CDR3 spans 13 amino acids. CDR3 region: CASSLGQVYEQYF. The DNA for the CDR3 is TGTGCCAGCAGCCTGGGACAGGTCTACGAGCAGTACTTC.

A note on this clone: Other nucleotide sequences from this sample produce the same CDR3. J is TRBJ2-7 and V is TRBV7-2; a possible D gene is TRBD2 (5 bases). The CDR3 has 15 amino acids. Germline lookup yields CDR1 SGHTA and CDR2 FQGNSA. V gave up 1 base and J gave up 0 bases, with 10 bases separating them. The CDR3 loop is CASSLERGYSYEQYF. The CDR3 DNA reads TGTGCCAGCAGCTTAGAACGCGGGTACTCCTACGAGCAGTACTTC.

There are a few counts of this clone. CDR3 in DNA: TGTGCCAGCAGTGAAACAGAGTCAAGGAATCAGCCCCAGCATTTT. Protein sequence: CASSETESRNQPQHF. The rearrangement joins TRBV2 to TRBJ1-5; D not resolved. Germline V gives CDR1 SNHLY, CDR2 FYNNEI. The CDR3 totals 15 residues. V was cut by 2 bases and J by 4 bases, with 12 bases left in between.

The chain links TRBV7-2 to TRBJ1-3; D possibly corresponds to TRBD1 (5 bases). The CDR3 is 16 residues long. Germline CDR1 and CDR2: SGHTA and FQGNSA. Trimming cost V 4 bases and J 0 bases, with 13 bases left between them. The CDR3 protein is CASSSGPLPSGNTIYF. The CDR3 nucleotides are TGTGCCAGCAGCTCGGGACCGCTACCCTCTGGAAACACCATATATTTT.

The V gene is TRBV28, the J gene TRBJ1-1; TRBD1 is a possible D gene (5 bases). From germline, CDR1 is MDHEN and CDR2 SYDVKM. This CDR3 spans 15 amino acids. Trimming removed 5 bases from V and 5 bases from J, with 18 bases in between. Here the CDR3 DNA reads TGTGCCAGCAGTCCCTCCGTCGGGGGTGGGACTGAAGCTTTCTTT. This codes for CASSPSVGGGTEAFF. Full variable domain (outside the CDR3, taken from reference TRBV28 and TRBJ1-1): DVKVTQSSRYLVKRTGEKVFLECVQDMDHENMFWYRQDPGLGLRLIYFSYDVKMKEKGDIPEGYSVSREKKERFSLILESASTNQTSMYLCASSPSVGGGTEAFFGQGTRLTVV.

The chain combines TRBV27 with TRBJ1-5; 7 positions match TRBD1. Per the germline V gene, CDR1 is MNHEY and CDR2 is SMNVEV (reference sequence). J gave up 0 bases and V 5 bases, and 4 bases lay outside the gene matches. CDR3 length: 15 amino acids. The CDR3 loop is CASSPRQGSNQPQHF. The CDR3 DNA reads as TGTGCCAGCAGTCCCAGACAGGGTAGCAATCAGCCCCAGCATTTT.

This chain joins TRBV28 and TRBJ2-7; no clear D gene. Germline lookup yields CDR1 MDHEN and CDR2 SYDVKM. Trimming cost V 3 bases and J 3 bases, with 9 bases left between them. This CDR3 comprises 13 residues. CDR3 sequence reads: CASSLPTDYEQYF. The CDR3 coding sequence is TGTGCCAGCAGTTTGCCTACCGACTACGAGCAGTACTTC.

J is TRBJ1-5 and V is TRBV5-1; 9 bases agree with TRBD1. The germline gives CDR1 SGHRS, CDR2 YFSETQ. The CDR3 runs to 15 residues. J was trimmed by 7 bases and V by 0 bases; bases with no gene match: 5. CDR3 amino acids: CASSLEGQGGQPQHF. Here the CDR3 DNA reads TGCGCCAGCAGCTTGGAGGGACAGGGAGGCCAGCCCCAGCATTTT.